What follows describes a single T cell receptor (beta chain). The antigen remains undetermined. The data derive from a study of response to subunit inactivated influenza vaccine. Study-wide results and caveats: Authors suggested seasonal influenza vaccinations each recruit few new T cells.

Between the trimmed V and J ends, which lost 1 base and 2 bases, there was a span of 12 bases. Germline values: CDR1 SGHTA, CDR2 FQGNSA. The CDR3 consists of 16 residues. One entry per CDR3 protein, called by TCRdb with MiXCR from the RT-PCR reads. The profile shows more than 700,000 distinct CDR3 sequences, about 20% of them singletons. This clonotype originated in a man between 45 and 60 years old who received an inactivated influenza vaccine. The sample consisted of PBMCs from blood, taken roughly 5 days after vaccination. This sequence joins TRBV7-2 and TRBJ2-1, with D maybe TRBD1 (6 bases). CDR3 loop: CASSLVAGDTYNEQFF. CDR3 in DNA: TGTGCCAGCAGCTTAGTGGCAGGGGACACCTACAATGAGCAGTTCTTC.